The following is a T cell receptor beta chain sequence with its context. The sample belongs to a study of shared clonotypes between healthy human individuals. Per germline, CDR1 KGHSH and CDR2 LQKENI. This CDR3 has 13 residues. The V and J ends lost 2 bases and 6 bases respectively, with 11 bases between them. Replicate PCRs for sorted subsets used approximately 190 ng DNA; this equaled around 29,000 T cell genomes. Clones were sequenced by immunoSEQ multiplex PCR, and TCRdb holds only the in-frame ones, with some missing. The sample shows approximately 95,000 clones, 67% of them seen only once. The chain joins TRBV18 to TRBJ2-7; TRBD2 is a possible D gene (5 bases). The receptor was derived from a man aged 30 to 39 in good health. Sequenced input: memory CD8+ T cells sorted from blood. Stated subset: CD45RO+ cells pooled with CCR7-negative TemRA cells. CDR3: CASSPTAGIEQYF. The CDR3 nucleotides are TGTGCCAGCTCACCAACGGCCGGGATCGAGCAGTACTTC.